The rows below give T cell receptor beta chains drawn from one sample of a study of T cell changes during pregnancy in multiple sclerosis. Some clones are missing from TCRdb's copy, which holds only in-frame ones; the method was immunoSEQ multiplex PCR. Of about 75,000 clones in the sample, around 89% were seen once. The material was peripheral blood, obtained in the first trimester of pregnancy. The receptors come from a female donor in good health, enrolled as a control in a pregnancy study. Both conserved end residues are trimmed from each CDR3. Fields, in order: V gene, clone size, CDR3 protein. Size values are once, few and many counts, or a class for expanded clones, and some rows have none.

TRBV6-6 few ASSYLGQGNTGELF
TRBV2 . ASKGTEVNYGYT
TRBV4-1 . ASSQDPRTGGFHEQY
TRBV9 . ASSVVDRVGFSWSNQPQH
TRBV14 . ASSRALIGTDTQY
TRBV7-2 . ASSLTGAGNTIY
TRBV18 . ASSPYMDTRPQH
TRBV7-2 . ASSLETTGPYEQY
TRBV4-1 . ASSQEGLIAGELF
TRBV27 . ASSSPSTASTDTQY
TRBV4-1 . ASSQLLGLDGYT
TRBV5-4 . ASSLGNRDGYT
TRBV6-5 . ASSYSTGPPAF
TRBV19 . ASSIRGGPSYEQY
TRBV9 once ASSVERLAGGNDEQF